This T cell receptor (beta chain) is from a study of glioma-infiltrating T cells after dendritic cell vaccination. Study overall: Monocyte-derived dendritic cells, cultured about 7 days with IL-4 and GM-CSF, were pulsed with autologous tumor lysate.

This clone was seen only once. Up to 2 ug genomic DNA was used for TCRB CDR3 amplification. TCRdb's table, derived via immunoSEQ multiplex PCR, lists solely in-frame clones and lacks some. The sample lists roughly 83,000 clones, 86% occurring once. V was pared by 3 bases and J by 0 bases, with 6 bases between. There are 13 residues in the CDR3. Germline loops: CDR1 SGHTA, CDR2 FQGNSA. The material sequenced was blood, taken before dendritic cell vaccination. The TCR sequence derives from a human donor with glioblastoma. The chain carries TRBV7-2 and TRBJ2-7; tentatively, D is TRBD2 (6 bases). As DNA, the CDR3 is TGTGCCAGCAGCTTTAGCGGCTCCTACGAGCAGTACTTC. It codes for CASSFSGSYEQYF.